One and the same sample provided the 27 T cell receptor beta chains below, sequenced in a study of blood T cell repertoires in COVID-19. This table comes from immunoSEQ multiplex PCR, and its TCRdb copy is limited to in-frame clones, with some not included. Altogether some 73,000 clones are present, approximately 85% being singletons, with the ten largest covering roughly a third. Material for sequencing was peripheral blood. The receptors here all came from a woman older than 75 with active or convalescent COVID-19.

This clone was detected only a few times. The CDR3 sequence is CASSVTSASTDTQYF. The CDR3 DNA sequence: TGTGCCAGCAGCGTCACTAGCGCAAGCACAGATACGCAGTATTTT. The chain combines TRBV9 with TRBJ2-3; TRBD2 agrees at 7 bases. This CDR3 has 15 amino acids. CDR1 SGDLS and CDR2 YYNGEE come from the germline V gene. V shed 2 bases and J 0 bases; nucleotides not matched to a gene: 3.

A single count supports this clone. The V call is TRBV27, the J call TRBJ2-1; TRBD1 matches 8 bases. J lost 6 bases, V lost 5 bases, and 6 bases had no gene match. From germline, CDR1 is MNHEY and CDR2 SMNVEV (reference sequence). This CDR3 is 14 amino acids long. The CDR3, as DNA: TGTGCCAGCAGTCCCGGGACAGGCTTCAATGAGCAGTTCTTC. Protein: CASSPGTGFNEQFF.

The genes are TRBV6-5 and TRBJ2-5, with TRBD1 identical over 7 bases. J lost 0 bases, V lost 5 bases, and 3 bases had no gene match. This CDR3 has 14 amino acids. From germline, CDR1 is MNHEY and CDR2 SVGAGI. This CDR3 reads CASSLDRYQETQYF. DNA for the CDR3: TGTGCCAGCAGTCTGGACAGGTACCAAGAGACCCAGTACTTC.

The chain has TRBV5-1 and TRBJ2-6, with TRBD1 identical over 11 bases. The CDR3 sequence is 17 residues long. V lost 4 bases, J lost 0 bases, and 3 bases stayed unmatched. CDR1 and CDR2 (germline): SGHRS, YFSETQ. CDR3 nucleotides: TGCGCCAGCAGCGGGACAGGGGGGCCCTCTGGGGCCAACGTCCTGACTTTC. Protein sequence: CASSGTGGPSGANVLTF.

The CDR3 region is CASARAAAKNIQYF. The CDR3 DNA follows: TGTGCCAGTGCGAGGGCAGCGGCCAAAAACATTCAGTACTTC. V and J are TRBV19 and TRBJ2-4; D might be TRBD2 (5 bases). This CDR3 is built from 14 residues. Trimming pared 8 bases from V and 1 base from J, leaving 12 bases between. Germline V lookup: CDR1 LNHDA, CDR2 SQIVND (reference sequence). The full variable domain, rest sourced from reference TRBV19 and TRBJ2-4, is DGGITQSPKYLFRKEGQNVTLSCEQNLNHDAMYWYRQDPGQGLRLIYYSQIVNDFQKGDIAEGYSVSREKKESFPLTVTSAQKNPTAFYLCASARAAAKNIQYFGAGTRLSVL.

Only one count was recorded for this clone. The chain couples TRBV7-9 to TRBJ2-1, with D maybe TRBD2 (9 bases). The CDR3 extends over 15 amino acids. Germline lookup yields CDR1 SEHNR and CDR2 FQNEAQ (reference sequence). The V end was cut by 7 bases, the J end by 7 bases, with 20 bases between. This chain's CDR3 is CASTEREDRENEQFF. The CDR3, as DNA: TGTGCCAGCACCGAGCGGGAGGACAGGGAGAATGAGCAGTTCTTC.

The gene calls are TRBV15 and TRBJ1-2; D is unclear. Germline assignment: CDR1 LNHNV and CDR2 YYDKDF (reference sequence). There are 15 residues in the CDR3. Trimming took off 3 bases at V and 4 bases at J, with 15 bases between the two ends. The CDR3 sequence: CATSRGRSAVYGYTF. The CDR3 DNA reads TGTGCCACCAGCAGGGGCAGGTCAGCCGTCTATGGCTACACCTTC. The variable domain in full, completed from reference TRBV15 and TRBJ1-2, reads DAMVIQNPRYQVTQFGKPVTLSCSQTLNHNVMYWYQQKSSQAPKLLFHYYDKDFNNEADTPDNFQSRRPNTSFCFLDIRSPGLGDTAMYLCATSRGRSAVYGYTFGSGTRLTVV.

The CDR3: CASRKDREIVGNTIYF. CDR3 bases: TGTGCCAGTAGAAAAGACAGGGAGATCGTTGGAAACACCATATATTTT. The V call is TRBV19, the J call TRBJ1-3, with 7 bases identical to TRBD1. Germline trimming cut 6 bases from V and 3 bases from J; bases unmatched to any gene: 11. CDR3 length: 16 residues. Germline V lookup: CDR1 LNHDA, CDR2 SQIVND (reference sequence).

The V and J genes are TRBV5-6 and TRBJ1-1; D ambiguous. V shed 3 bases and J shed 8 bases, with 17 bases lying between them. Germline CDR1 is SGHDT and CDR2 is YYEEEE. This CDR3 has 14 amino acids. CDR3: CASSSPWERLEAFF. The CDR3, as DNA: TGTGCCAGCAGCTCCCCCTGGGAGAGGCTAGAAGCTTTCTTT.

This rearrangement joins TRBV7-9 to TRBJ2-1; 7 nucleotides align to TRBD2. With 6 bases clipped from V and 9 bases from J, the junction kept 14 bases outside the gene matches. The germline V gene has CDR1 SEHNR and CDR2 FQNEAQ (reference sequence). The CDR3 length is 15 residues. CDR3 coding DNA: TGTGCCAGCAGTGACGGGACTACCCCCCAGGGTGAGCAGTTCTTC. Its protein is CASSDGTTPQGEQFF.

The CDR3 sequence is CASKRTGARRGEKLFF. The CDR3 coding sequence is TGTGCCAGCAAGAGGACAGGGGCTCGCAGAGGGGAAAAACTGTTTTTT. The chain has TRBV28 and TRBJ1-4, with 9 bases lining up with TRBD1. The length of the CDR3 is 16 residues. V shed 7 bases and J 8 bases; nucleotides not matched to a gene: 14. CDR1 MDHEN and CDR2 SYDVKM come from the germline V gene. The whole variable domain, remainder taken from reference TRBV28 and TRBJ1-4, is DVKVTQSSRYLVKRTGEKVFLECVQDMDHENMFWYRQDPGLGLRLIYFSYDVKMKEKGDIPEGYSVSREKKERFSLILESASTNQTSMYLCASKRTGARRGEKLFFGSGTQLSVL.

This sequence joins TRBV7-2 and TRBJ1-4; 9 nucleotides match TRBD1. Germline loops: CDR1 SGHTA, CDR2 FQGNSA. The CDR3 sequence is 18 residues long. After removal of 2 bases from V and 6 bases from J, the junction contained 13 bases not matched to a gene. In DNA, the CDR3 is TGTGCCAGCAGCTTAACCGGGACAGGGCCATCCTCAGATGAAAAACTGTTTTTT. Its protein product is CASSLTGTGPSSDEKLFF.

The chain joins TRBV7-8 to TRBJ2-3; 13 bases agree with TRBD2. CDR1 is SGHVS, CDR2 FQNEAQ, per germline. After removal of 3 bases from V and 9 bases from J, the junction contained 15 bases not matched to a gene. The CDR3 contains 18 residues. CDR3 in amino acids: CASSFPPRLAGGYQTQYF. CDR3 DNA sequence: TGTGCCAGCAGCTTCCCCCCCCGACTAGCGGGGGGTTACCAGACGCAGTATTTT.

The chain carries TRBV2 and TRBJ1-6; D gene unclear. The CDR3 extends over 14 amino acids. V lost 3 bases to trimming and J lost 5 bases, with 8 bases between them. Germline loops: CDR1 SNHLY, CDR2 FYNNEI. The CDR3 sequence: CASSESRHNSPLHF. CDR3 coding DNA: TGTGCCAGCAGTGAGAGCAGGCATAATTCACCCCTCCACTTT.

J is TRBJ1-6 and V is TRBV3-1 (or the pseudogene TRBV3-2); D perhaps matches TRBD1 (6 bases). The germline CDR1 and CDR2 sequences are LGHDT and YNNKEL (reference sequence). The CDR3 has 21 amino acids. Between the trimmed V and J ends, which lost 4 bases and 0 bases, there was a span of 25 bases. Here the CDR3 reads CASSPPLYEGGGSSYNSPLHF. Here the CDR3 DNA reads TGTGCCAGCAGCCCGCCCCTATACGAAGGGGGTGGTAGCTCCTATAATTCACCCCTCCACTTT.

The J gene is TRBJ2-5, the V gene TRBV30; TRBD1 might be the D (6 bases). The V end lost 0 bases, the J end lost 5 bases, and 10 bases lay between the germline ends. CDR1 and CDR2 (germline): GTSNPN, SVGIG (reference sequence). The CDR3 totals 13 residues. CDR3 in DNA: TGTGCCTGGAGTGTGGGGGCCAGGGAGACCCAGTACTTC. Its translation is CAWSVGARETQYF. Combining the CDR3 with reference TRBV30 and TRBJ2-5 gives the whole variable domain SQTIHQWPATLVQPVGSPLSLECTVEGTSNPNLYWYRQAAGRGLQLLFYSVGIGQISSEVPQNLSASRPQDRQFILSSKKLLLSDSGFYLCAWSVGARETQYFGPGTRLLVL.

The rearrangement uses TRBV28 and TRBJ1-1; weak D call: TRBD1 (6 bases). The CDR3 is 17 residues long. Trimming pared 8 bases from V and 4 bases from J, leaving 26 bases between. Germline CDR1 MDHEN, CDR2 SYDVKM. The CDR3 DNA reads TGTGCCAGCCTTGGAGGGGGGGCAGGCCGGGTGGGCACTGAAGCTTTCTTT. Amino acids: CASLGGGAGRVGTEAFF.

The chain is built from TRBV19 and TRBJ2-3, with TRBD1 identical over 8 bases. Germline CDR1 LNHDA, CDR2 SQIVND (reference sequence). The CDR3 contains 14 residues. V was pared by 4 bases and J by 2 bases, with 2 bases of the junction left unmatched. The DNA for the CDR3 is TGTGCCAGTAGTAGGACAGGGTTCACAGATACGCAGTATTTT. Amino acids: CASSRTGFTDTQYF. The whole variable domain, filled in from reference TRBV19 and TRBJ2-3, reads DGGITQSPKYLFRKEGQNVTLSCEQNLNHDAMYWYRQDPGQGLRLIYYSQIVNDFQKGDIAEGYSVSREKKESFPLTVTSAQKNPTAFYLCASSRTGFTDTQYFGPGTRLTVL.

V and J are TRBV7-8 and TRBJ2-5, with a weak D call TRBD2 (5 bases). Germline-derived CDR1 and CDR2 are SGHVS and FQNEAQ. The CDR3 spans 15 residues. Trimming took 0 bases from V and 1 from J, leaving 9 bases between them. In DNA, the CDR3 is TGTGCCAGCAGCTTAGCGTTTCGGGGCCAAGAGACCCAGTACTTC. Its protein product is CASSLAFRGQETQYF. Filled out from reference TRBV7-8 and TRBJ2-5, the complete variable domain reads GAGVSQSPRYKVAKRGQDVALRCDPISGHVSLFWYQQALGQGPEFLTYFQNEAQLDKSGLPSDRFFAERPEGSVSTLKIQRTQQEDSAVYLCASSLAFRGQETQYFGPGTRLLVL.

The chain joins TRBV7-9 to TRBJ1-2, with 8 bases aligning to TRBD1. The CDR3 runs to 14 residues. The ends lost 5 bases at V and 7 bases at J; junction bases unmatched: 9. The germline CDR1 and CDR2 sequences are SEHNR and FQNEAQ (reference sequence). The CDR3 region is CASSPRTGRSGYTF. The DNA of the CDR3 is TGTGCCAGCAGCCCCCGGACAGGGCGGAGTGGCTACACCTTC.

This chain links TRBV2 with TRBJ1-5; D is possibly TRBD1 (6 bases). Trimming left V 6 bases short and J 3 bases short, with 18 bases between. Per germline, CDR1 SNHLY and CDR2 FYNNEI. This CDR3 is built from 16 residues. The CDR3 is CASRLSGQPNNQPQHF. CDR3 sequence (DNA): TGTGCCAGCAGATTATCTGGACAGCCCAACAATCAGCCCCAGCATTTT.

This rearrangement joins TRBV20-1 to TRBJ2-5; D is unclear. CDR3 length: 10 amino acids. V gave up 3 bases and J gave up 5 bases, with 4 bases separating them. Germline-derived CDR1 and CDR2 are DFQATT and SNEGSKA (reference sequence). This CDR3 is CSASSETQYF. The CDR3 nucleotides read TGCAGTGCTAGTTCGGAGACCCAGTACTTC.

The DNA of the CDR3 is TGTGCCACCAGCAGAGATGATCTATCCGAAGCTTTCTTT. It encodes CATSRDDLSEAFF. J is TRBJ1-1 and V is TRBV15, with D uncertain. The CDR3 is 13 amino acids. Germline assignment: CDR1 LNHNV and CDR2 YYDKDF (reference sequence). V shed 0 bases and J shed 8 bases, with 10 bases lying between them. The complete variable domain, with remaining parts taken from reference TRBV15 and TRBJ1-1, reads DAMVIQNPRYQVTQFGKPVTLSCSQTLNHNVMYWYQQKSSQAPKLLFHYYDKDFNNEADTPDNFQSRRPNTSFCFLDIRSPGLGDTAMYLCATSRDDLSEAFFGQGTRLTVV.

V usage is TRBV7-2 and J usage is TRBJ2-1, with a possible D match to TRBD2 (6 bases). With 0 bases removed from V and 0 bases from J, the gap between germline ends came to 15 bases. In germline, CDR1 is SGHTA, CDR2 FQGNSA. This CDR3 region has 18 residues. The CDR3 loop is CASSLAPIGTGSYNEQFF. For the CDR3, the DNA is TGTGCCAGCAGCTTAGCCCCTATCGGGACTGGCTCCTACAATGAGCAGTTCTTC.

V gene TRBV5-4 combines with J gene TRBJ1-4; possibly TRBD1 for D (6 bases). CDR1 is SGHNT and CDR2 is YYREEE in the germline V gene (reference sequence). This CDR3 contains 14 residues. Trimming stripped 4 bases from V and 3 bases from J, with 10 bases between. In DNA, the CDR3 is TGTGCCAGCAGCCAGACAGGTGCTAATGAAAAACTGTTTTTT. It specifies CASSQTGANEKLFF. Full variable domain (rest looked up from reference TRBV5-4 and TRBJ1-4): ETGVTQSPTHLIKTRGQQVTLRCSSQSGHNTVSWYQQALGQGPQFIFQYYREEENGRGNFPPRFSGLQFPNYSSELNVNALELDDSALYLCASSQTGANEKLFFGSGTQLSVL.

V usage is TRBV29-1 and J usage is TRBJ2-1; TRBD2 matches 8 bases. Trimming took 6 bases from V and 5 from J; bases not matched to a gene: 6. In germline, CDR1 is SQVTM, CDR2 ANQGSEA. The CDR3 is made up of 13 amino acids. The CDR3 DNA reads as TGCAGCGTCGCCGGGACTAGTCACAATGAGCAGTTCTTC. Amino acids: CSVAGTSHNEQFF.

The V and J genes are TRBV30 and TRBJ1-4, with D perhaps matching TRBD1 (6 bases). This CDR3 spans 13 amino acids. The V gene's germline CDR1 is GTSNPN and CDR2 SVGIG (reference sequence). V was cut by 8 bases and J by 2 bases, with 12 bases left in between. DNA for the CDR3: TGTGCCGCCAGGGGCTCGACTAATGAAAAACTGTTTTTT. It translates to CAARGSTNEKLFF.